Below are 20 T cell receptor beta chains sequenced from a single sample in a study of blood T cell repertoires in COVID-19. Sequencing was performed with immunoSEQ multiplex PCR; in TCRdb, only in-frame clones are kept and a portion is missing. The sample contains around 80,000 clones, over 60% of which appear only once. Source material: peripheral blood. The receptors stem from a woman of 80 years or more with active or convalescent COVID-19.

In this sample, this clone turned up a few times. This chain connects TRBV7-6 to TRBJ2-2, with a possible D match to TRBD1 (6 bases). The CDR3 extends over 16 amino acids. The V end lost 1 base, the J end lost 1 base, and 10 bases lay between the germline ends. CDR1 and CDR2 (germline): SGHVS, FNYEAQ. CDR3 bases: TGTGCCAGCAGCTTAGGCACGGGACAGAACACCGGGGAGCTGTTTTTT. This codes for CASSLGTGQNTGELFF.

The chain carries TRBV15 and TRBJ2-6; D is undetermined. V lost 2 bases, J lost 4 bases, and 12 bases lay in between. CDR3 length: 16 amino acids. Germline V gene lookup returns CDR1 LNHNV and CDR2 YYDKDF (reference sequence). The CDR3 is CATSRPLGSGANVLTF. CDR3 in DNA: TGTGCCACCAGCAGACCGCTAGGATCCGGGGCCAACGTCCTGACTTTC.

This clone was detected a few times. This chain uses TRBV18 with TRBJ1-1; D is possibly TRBD1 (6 bases). Deletions cut 5 bases from V and 5 bases from J, with 15 bases between. This CDR3 has 14 residues. CDR1 and CDR2 (germline): KGHSH, LQKENI. In DNA form, the CDR3 reads TGTGCCAGCTCATTTTCACGAGGGACAACTGAAGCTTTCTTT. Amino acids: CASSFSRGTTEAFF.

V gene TRBV19 combines with J gene TRBJ2-5; a weak D match, TRBD2 (5 bases). V was clipped by 5 bases and J by 2 bases, with 9 bases between them. The CDR3 consists of 13 residues. Germline CDR1 LNHDA, CDR2 SQIVND (reference sequence). The CDR3 DNA reads as TGTGCCAGTAGTGGCAGACTACAAGAGACCCAGTACTTC. Amino acids: CASSGRLQETQYF.

The rearrangement uses TRBV30 and TRBJ1-2; 9 bases line up with TRBD1. With 0 bases clipped from V and 8 bases from J, the junction kept 10 bases outside the gene matches. The CDR3 totals 15 residues. Germline-derived CDR1 and CDR2 are GTSNPN and SVGIG (reference sequence). The DNA of the CDR3 is TGTGCCTGGAGTGTTGGGGGACAGGGAAGAGGGGGCTACACCTTC. This encodes CAWSVGGQGRGGYTF.

V gene TRBV6-2 or TRBV6-3 combines with J gene TRBJ1-4, with D possibly matching TRBD1 (6 bases). The V and J ends lost 5 bases and 0 bases respectively, with 7 bases between them. Germline loops: CDR1 MNHEY, CDR2 SVGEGT. This CDR3 contains 14 residues. The CDR3 DNA sequence: TGTGCCAGCAGTCGGACAGCAACTAATGAAAAACTGTTTTTT. Protein product: CASSRTATNEKLFF.

This chain joins TRBV18 and TRBJ1-2; D possibly corresponds to TRBD1 (6 bases). Germline V gene sequence: CDR1 KGHSH, CDR2 LQKENI. Trimming took 2 bases from V and 7 from J, leaving 11 bases between them. This CDR3 contains 13 residues. Here the CDR3 reads CASSPSGDSGYTF. CDR3 coding DNA: TGTGCCAGCTCACCATCAGGGGATAGTGGCTACACCTTC.

This clone was counted only a few times. V is TRBV19 and J is TRBJ1-2; 11 bases agree with TRBD1. V was clipped by 7 bases and J by 6 bases; unmatched bases: 10. CDR1 and CDR2 from the germline V gene are LNHDA and SQIVND (reference sequence). The CDR3 sequence is 15 residues long. Written as DNA, the CDR3 is TGTGCCAGTAATATGGGGAGGACAGGGGGCGATGGCTACACCTTC. As protein: CASNMGRTGGDGYTF.

This clone has a handful of counts. The rearrangement uses TRBV6-1 and TRBJ1-6; 9 nucleotides line up with TRBD1. Germline CDR1 MNHNS, CDR2 SASEGT. This CDR3 spans 15 amino acids. Trimming cost V 1 base and J 5 bases; bases outside gene matches: 0. As DNA, the CDR3 is TGTGCCAGCAGTGAAGGGACAGGGGATAATTCACCCCTCCACTTT. Translating gives CASSEGTGDNSPLHF.

The chain carries TRBV5-4 and TRBJ2-2; D not resolved. This CDR3 has 15 residues. Germline V gene data show CDR1 as SGHNT and CDR2 as YYREEE (reference sequence). The V end was cut by 2 bases, the J end by 6 bases, with 14 bases between. CDR3 sequence (DNA): TGTGCCAGCAGCTTAGGCAGAACCAGCGCCGGGGAGCTGTTTTTT. Translation: CASSLGRTSAGELFF.

This clone was counted a few times. The V call is TRBV6-5, the J call TRBJ1-4; tentatively, D is TRBD1 (5 bases). Germline-derived CDR1 and CDR2 are MNHEY and SVGAGI. CDR3 length equals 14 residues. V lost 7 bases, J lost 3 bases, and 12 bases lay in between. The CDR3 spells CASNPQEANEKLFF. The CDR3 DNA sequence: TGTGCCAGCAACCCACAGGAAGCTAATGAAAAACTGTTTTTT.

This clone was detected many times. The chain carries TRBV7-2 and TRBJ1-6; no definite D call. Germline lookup yields CDR1 SGHTA and CDR2 FQGNSA. CDR3 length: 12 residues. V lost 0 bases and J lost 16, with 10 bases in between. The CDR3, as DNA: TGTGCCAGCAGCTTAGCTCCTAACCATCTCCACTTT. Protein sequence: CASSLAPNHLHF. The complete variable domain, with remaining parts taken from reference TRBV7-2 and TRBJ1-6, reads GAGVSQSPSNKVTEKGKDVELRCDPISGHTALYWYRQSLGQGLEFLIYFQGNSAPDKSGLPSDRFSAERTGGSVSTLTIQRTQQEDSAVYLCASSLAPNHLHFGNGTRLTVT.

This chain connects TRBV6-2 or TRBV6-3 to TRBJ1-4; D unclear. Per germline, CDR1 MNHEY and CDR2 SVGEGT. The V end lost 5 bases, the J end lost 0 bases, and 10 bases lay between the germline ends. The CDR3 is made up of 15 amino acids. CDR3 in amino acids: CASSDTSATNEKLFF. Written as DNA, the CDR3 is TGTGCCAGCAGTGACACAAGTGCAACTAATGAAAAACTGTTTTTT.

The V gene is TRBV5-4, the J gene TRBJ2-3; 9 positions match TRBD2. Looked up from germline, CDR1 is SGHNT and CDR2 is YYREEE (reference sequence). V was pared by 0 bases and J by 4 bases, with 6 bases of the junction left unmatched. CDR3 size: 16 residues. CDR3 in DNA: TGTGCCAGCAGCTTGGCCGGTAGCGGGGGATCAGATACGCAGTATTTT. It codes for CASSLAGSGGSDTQYF.

V gene TRBV6-2 or TRBV6-3 combines with J gene TRBJ2-5, with 8 bases fitting TRBD1. Trimming at V came to 5 bases and at J to 4 bases, leaving 9 bases not matched to a gene. The CDR3 contains 15 residues. Germline V gene lookup returns CDR1 MNHEY and CDR2 SVGEGT. CDR3 DNA: TGTGCCAGCAGTCCAACAGGGGGACGCGGAGAGACCCAGTACTTC. Its protein product is CASSPTGGRGETQYF.

In regard to this clone: The sample holds other DNA sequences that translate to the same CDR3. This chain connects TRBV5-1 to TRBJ2-7; D gene ambiguous. Germline assignment: CDR1 SGHRS and CDR2 YFSETQ. Trimming took 5 bases from V and 5 from J, leaving 8 bases between them. This CDR3 region has 11 residues. CDR3 DNA sequence: TGCGCCAGCAGTCTGGCGGACGAGCAGTACTTC. Its translation is CASSLADEQYF.

The genes are TRBV20-1 and TRBJ2-7, with TRBD2 matching over 10 bases. V gave up 3 bases and J gave up 4 bases; unmatched junction bases: 15. Germline V gene data show CDR1 as DFQATT and CDR2 as SNEGSKA (reference sequence). The length of the CDR3 is 17 residues. The CDR3 here is CSASLIGISGGTYEQYF. The CDR3 nucleotides read TGCAGTGCTAGTCTAATAGGGATTAGCGGGGGGACTTACGAGCAGTACTTC.

The chain uses TRBV6-5 and TRBJ2-7, with 8 bases identical to TRBD1. J gave up 2 bases and V 6 bases, and 9 bases lay outside the gene matches. The germline V gene encodes CDR1 MNHEY and CDR2 SVGAGI. CDR3 length: 15 amino acids. The CDR3 spells CASRPNRGYPYEQYF. As DNA, the CDR3 is TGTGCCAGCAGACCAAACAGGGGGTACCCCTACGAGCAGTACTTC.

V is TRBV2 and J is TRBJ1-1; D remains unclear. This CDR3 is 13 amino acids long. V was trimmed by 6 bases and J by 4 bases, leaving 12 bases between them. Looked up from germline, CDR1 is SNHLY and CDR2 is FYNNEI. Written as DNA, the CDR3 is TGTGCCAGCAGGCCTCAGGAGGGCACTGAAGCTTTCTTT. It specifies CASRPQEGTEAFF.

The chain is built from TRBV18 and TRBJ2-6; 8 bases agree with TRBD1. This CDR3 contains 16 residues. The trim removed 3 bases at V and 3 bases at J, leaving 4 bases unmatched. Germline V gene sequence: CDR1 KGHSH, CDR2 LQKENI. The CDR3: CASSPQGAHGANVLTF. CDR3 nucleotide sequence: TGTGCCAGCTCACCCCAGGGGGCGCATGGGGCCAACGTCCTGACTTTC.